This T cell receptor beta chain was recorded in a study of T cells in placental villitis. General notes on the study: To test an allograft-versus-infection hypothesis, the study compared placental TCR-beta repertoires across three groups: villitis of unknown etiology, unaffected controls matched for gestational age, and infectious villitis.

The immunoSEQ v4 bias-controlled multiplex PCR assay, performed blinded to group allocation, was used to amplify TCR-beta CDR3 regions from genomic DNA. Reference gene primers were added alongside TCR-beta primers to estimate nucleated cell and T cell quantities per sample. Sequencing of the libraries was performed on an Illumina MiSeq with a 100-cycle paired-end protocol. The paper's processing steps were these. Diversity and richness were calculated in immunoSEQ Analyzer software, with richness determined by iChao1 and clonality derived from Pielou evenness and Shannon diversity (0-1, with higher values meaning less diverse). CDR3 amino acid sequences together with V/J genes were queried against VDJdb for CMV, EBV and influenza A specificities, with confidence 3 and substitution 2 applied. TCR-beta amino acid clonotype overlap between villitis of unknown etiology, infectious villitis and control repertoires was assessed with the Morisita-Horn index. TCRdb obtained this table from immuneACCESS and retained in-frame rearrangements with V and J assigned. These tables miss some clones; where compared with another copy, unresolved V genes account for less than half of the shortfall, and the remainder is unexplained. The DNA gave D and trimming, while V, J and clone size come from that table. This sample holds about 6,300 clones; over 75% were observed only once. Clones ranked in the top ten supply roughly 8.7% of the sample.

Findings and caveats that apply to the study as a whole: Higher CMV-specific clone frequencies were found in infectious CMV cases than in villitis of unknown etiology (0.011 vs 0.001), and no difference in CMV-specific clone frequencies was seen between villitis of unknown etiology and controls. Because the paraffin blocks included small amounts of decidua, some of the captured T cells, particularly in controls, may have been decidual rather than villous infiltrates. Sequencing bulk tissue made it impossible to distinguish helper, regulatory or cytotoxic T cells or to tell maternal from fetal T cells, and the approach excluded gamma-delta receptors.

Notes on this clone: Its target antigen remains unknown. No per-base quality is available; no much larger clone lies one base away.

The CDR3, cysteine through phenylalanine, is 14 amino acids long. The DNA shown is the 42-base CDR3, in frame from base 1. Trimming takes 2 bases from V and 5 bases from J, and the germline ends sit 14 bases apart. Sequences SGHKS (CDR1) and YYEKEE (CDR2) are obtained from the germline V gene (reference sequence). The study included five infectious villitis placentae (four with confirmed cytomegalovirus and one with Toxoplasma gondii), and these placentae were not matched to the other groups. Mothers with infectious villitis were younger, had smaller fetuses, and delivered preterm or experienced intrauterine demise in two cases. After delivery, placentae were collected and subjected to gross and histological evaluation prior to the selection of archival tissue. Five 10-micron scrolls were cut from each FFPE block, and DNA was isolated using the AllPrep DNA/RNA FFPE Tissue kit. DNA concentration and purity were evaluated by NanoDrop, whereas RNA quality was assessed on a Bioanalyzer.

This receptor was obtained from a human patient with infectious villitis; the placental T cells may come from both mother and fetus. The sample consisted of placental tissue containing maternal and fetal cells. This chain joins TRBV5-5 to TRBJ2-7; the D segment cannot be called with confidence. The DNA sequence follows: TGTGCCAGCAGCTTAAGGTCCGGGTTCGACGAGCAGTACTTC. It is translated as CASSLRSGFDEQYF.